This T cell receptor (beta chain) was sequenced in a study of technical replicates of blood from a handful of donors. Method: immunoSEQ multiplex PCR; TCRdb's copy keeps in-frame clones and lacks some. There are tens of thousands of clones in the sample; under 95% occur only once, and about 0.4% lies in the top ten. Germline-derived CDR1 and CDR2 are SGHTA and FQGNSA. This CDR3 contains 14 residues. Trimming removed 1 base from V and 3 bases from J; junction bases left unmatched: 0. The receptor's source is a human donor in good health. Sequenced: T cells isolated from PBMCs. The V and J genes are TRBV7-2 and TRBJ2-1, with TRBD2 identical over 7 bases. The CDR3 is CASSLGTSYNEQFF. CDR3 nucleotide sequence: TGTGCCAGCAGCTTAGGGACTAGCTACAATGAGCAGTTCTTC.